The T cell receptor (beta chain) under discussion was sequenced for a study of CD8+CD57+ T cells in acquired aplastic anemia. All patients picked for sequencing had shown, by flow cytometry, an expansion of CD8+CD57+ cells. For CDR3 and TCR beta VDJ profiling, genomic DNA was the template used. TCRdb reprocessed the reads with MiXCR, giving one entry per CDR3 protein. The sample has about 270,000 distinct CDR3 sequences; around 82% are singletons. This CDR3 contains 13 residues. CDR1 is SGHTA, CDR2 FQGTGA, per germline. This clonotype was counted once. One end of the junction fails to match germline, which may point to a read error.

This receptor was identified in a human donor with aplastic anemia. The sample was sorted CD4+, CD8+, or CD8+CD57+ T cells (not recorded which) from PBMCs. The chain couples TRBV7-3 to TRBJ2-2; a weak D match, TRBD1 (6 bases). CDR3 DNA sequence: TGTGCCAGCAGCTTATACAGGGCTGGGGAGATGTTTTTT. Encoded protein: CASSLYRAGEMFF.